The source of this T cell receptor beta chain is a study of T cell changes during pregnancy in multiple sclerosis. The data were produced by immunoSEQ multiplex PCR, yet TCRdb's version contains in-frame clones alone and is incomplete. The sample holds more than 55,000 clones, around 93% seen once. Trimming took off 5 bases at V and 0 bases at J, with 13 bases between the two ends. Per germline, CDR1 KGHSH and CDR2 LQKENI. The CDR3 extends over 15 amino acids. Sequences were derived from peripheral blood, sampled in the first trimester of pregnancy. The TCR sequence derives from a female donor with multiple sclerosis, enrolled in a pregnancy study. V usage is TRBV18 and J usage is TRBJ1-1; D is unclear. For the CDR3, the DNA is TGTGCCAGCTCAGTAGTTCAGGCCTTGAACACTGAAGCTTTCTTT. Protein: CASSVVQALNTEAFF.